The 26 T cell receptor beta chains listed next were all sequenced from one sample in a study of blood T cell repertoires in COVID-19. The repertoire was sequenced with immunoSEQ multiplex PCR; TCRdb's copy has only in-frame clones and lacks some. The sample comprises roughly 300,000 clones, 65% to 90% of which are singletons, and more than 9% rests with the top ten. Sample: PBMCs or T cells enriched from blood (not recorded which). These receptors originate from a woman under 30 who had recovered from COVID-19.

The J gene is TRBJ1-6, the V gene TRBV6-6; D uncertain. The CDR3 extends over 15 amino acids. The germline V gene has CDR1 MNHNY and CDR2 SVGAGI (reference sequence). The V and J ends lost 6 bases and 6 bases respectively, with 15 bases between them. Here the CDR3 reads CASSYGRQFNSPLHF. CDR3 nucleotide sequence: TGTGCCAGCAGCTACGGGAGGCAATTTAATTCACCCCTCCACTTT.

J is TRBJ1-6 and V is TRBV19; 9 bases fit TRBD1. This CDR3 spans 16 amino acids. Trimming cost V 11 bases and J 6 bases; bases outside gene matches: 14. CDR1 is LNHDA and CDR2 is SQIVND in the germline V gene (reference sequence). The CDR3 loop is CASKTGQGAGNSPLHF. CDR3 DNA sequence: TGTGCCTCCAAGACGGGACAGGGAGCTGGTAATTCACCCCTCCACTTT.

The rearrangement joins TRBV5-1 to TRBJ2-7, with 9 bases aligning to TRBD2. Germline V gives CDR1 SGHRS, CDR2 YFSETQ. V lost 7 bases to trimming and J lost 4 bases; unmatched junction nucleotides: 9. There are 14 residues in the CDR3. The CDR3 coding sequence is TGCGCCAGCGCGGATGGCGGGGGGGTTTACGAGCAGTACTTC. This translates into CASADGGGVYEQYF.

The chain has TRBV24-1 and TRBJ2-2; 13 nucleotides line up with TRBD2. Germline loops: CDR1 KGHDR, CDR2 SFDVKD. The CDR3 runs to 18 residues. Losses at the gene ends were 1 base for V and 1 base for J; bases not matched to a gene: 2. CDR3 nucleotides: TGTGCCACCAGTGATTTTGGGACTAGCGGGGTGAACACCGGGGAGCTGTTTTTT. Amino acid sequence: CATSDFGTSGVNTGELFF.

This clone was detected only a few times. The chain joins TRBV6-5 to TRBJ1-4; possible D gene TRBD1, 6 bases. This CDR3 has 16 residues. Germline CDR1 MNHEY, CDR2 SVGAGI. The V and J ends lost 1 base and 2 bases respectively, with 11 bases between them. The CDR3 sequence: CASSYYAGATNEKLFF. The CDR3 DNA reads as TGTGCCAGCAGTTACTACGCAGGGGCCACTAATGAAAAACTGTTTTTT.

This chain uses TRBV5-4 with TRBJ2-5, with 7 bases lining up with TRBD1. Germline V gives CDR1 SGHNT, CDR2 YYREEE (reference sequence). The CDR3 extends over 14 amino acids. With 2 bases clipped from V and 2 bases from J, the junction kept 3 bases outside the gene matches. CDR3 bases: TGTGCCAGCAGCTTTGGACAGGAGCAAGAGACCCAGTACTTC. Protein: CASSFGQEQETQYF.

V gene TRBV27 combines with J gene TRBJ2-7; a possible D gene is TRBD1 (5 bases). Trimming stripped 2 bases from V and 0 bases from J, with 5 bases between. The CDR3 is 13 amino acids. From germline, CDR1 is MNHEY and CDR2 SMNVEV (reference sequence). The DNA of the CDR3 is TGTGCCAGCAGTTTAGGGGCCTCCTACGAGCAGTACTTC. Amino acids: CASSLGASYEQYF.

This clone was seen only once. V usage is TRBV4-2 and J usage is TRBJ1-1, with 8 bases lining up with TRBD1. CDR1 is LGHNA, CDR2 YNFKEQ, per germline. V lost 0 bases, J lost 6 bases, and 6 bases stayed unmatched. The CDR3 is made up of 15 amino acids. CDR3 region: CASSQDPGGDAEAFF. CDR3 nucleotide sequence: TGTGCCAGCAGCCAAGATCCAGGGGGCGACGCTGAAGCTTTCTTT.

This clone was seen only once. The rearrangement links TRBV19 to TRBJ1-5; D might be TRBD1 (6 bases). The V gene lost 5 bases and the J gene lost 6 bases, with 14 bases spanning the gap. The CDR3 has 14 residues. The germline V gene has CDR1 LNHDA and CDR2 SQIVND (reference sequence). As DNA, the CDR3 is TGTGCCAGTAGTTCAACAGGGTCGGGTCAGCCCCAGCATTTT. It encodes CASSSTGSGQPQHF.

This chain joins TRBV3-1 (or the pseudogene TRBV3-2) and TRBJ1-5; no clear D. Trimming removed 1 base from V and 5 bases from J, with 12 bases in between. Per germline, CDR1 LGHDT and CDR2 YNNKEL (reference sequence). The CDR3 length is 15 residues. The CDR3 sequence is CASSQGPTNHQPQHF. The CDR3 DNA follows: TGTGCCAGCAGCCAAGGTCCCACAAACCATCAGCCCCAGCATTTT.

The rearrangement uses TRBV27 and TRBJ1-6; weak D call: TRBD1 (5 bases). CDR1 and CDR2 from the germline V gene are MNHEY and SMNVEV (reference sequence). The CDR3 totals 18 residues. Trimming removed 2 bases from V and 0 bases from J, with 14 bases in between. In DNA, the CDR3 is TGTGCCAGCAGTTTAACCCTCCCGGGACTCTCCTATAATTCACCCCTCCACTTT. Protein sequence: CASSLTLPGLSYNSPLHF.

V is TRBV12-3 or TRBV12-4 and J is TRBJ2-4; 10 bases agree with TRBD2. Trimming removed 3 bases from V and 14 bases from J; junction bases left unmatched: 1. The CDR3 extends over 11 amino acids. In nucleotides, the CDR3 is TGTGCCAGCAGTTTGGGACTAGCGAAGTACTTC. It codes for CASSLGLAKYF.

This clone appeared a single time. The chain employs TRBV7-2 and TRBJ2-5, with 11 bases fitting TRBD2. The CDR3 is 18 amino acids. Trimming removed 2 bases from V and 1 base from J; junction bases left unmatched: 9. CDR1 is SGHTA, CDR2 FQGNSA, per germline. The chain's CDR3 is CASSLLVAGGPPQETQYF. CDR3 DNA sequence: TGTGCCAGCAGCTTATTGGTAGCGGGAGGGCCCCCCCAAGAGACCCAGTACTTC.

This chain joins TRBV29-1 and TRBJ1-1; 9 nucleotides align to TRBD1. From germline, CDR1 is SQVTM and CDR2 ANQGSEA. V lost 7 bases to trimming and J lost 7 bases; unmatched junction nucleotides: 10. The CDR3 consists of 13 residues. The CDR3: CSAGDRARGEAFF. CDR3 nucleotides: TGCAGCGCCGGGGACAGGGCTCGTGGTGAAGCTTTCTTT.

The V call is TRBV4-1, the J call TRBJ2-7, with 7 bases that match TRBD1. Per germline, CDR1 MGHRA and CDR2 YSYEKL. Trimming took 0 bases from V and 4 from J; bases not matched to a gene: 9. This CDR3 has 16 amino acids. DNA for the CDR3: TGCGCCAGCAGCCAAGACCCGGACAGGTTGGGATACGAGCAGTACTTC. The encoded protein is CASSQDPDRLGYEQYF.

The chain combines TRBV18 with TRBJ1-2; 11 bases are a match to TRBD1. Trimming took 4 bases from V and 2 from J; bases not matched to a gene: 3. The length of the CDR3 is 15 residues. The germline gives CDR1 KGHSH, CDR2 LQKENI. This CDR3 is CASSLGQGDNYGYTF. Here the CDR3 DNA reads TGTGCCAGCTCACTGGGACAGGGGGACAACTATGGCTACACCTTC.

The chain employs TRBV19 and TRBJ1-2, with TRBD1 as a possible D gene (6 bases). Per germline, CDR1 LNHDA and CDR2 SQIVND (reference sequence). The CDR3 consists of 12 residues. V lost 11 bases, J lost 0 bases, and 10 bases lay in between. CDR3 nucleotide sequence: TGTGCCGCCTGGACAGCTAACTATGGCTACACCTTC. Its protein is CAAWTANYGYTF.

The chain joins TRBV2 to TRBJ2-5, with 9 positions matching TRBD2. The V segment lost 4 bases and the J segment 3 bases; nucleotides outside the gene matches: 3. This CDR3 has 14 residues. Germline-derived CDR1 and CDR2 are SNHLY and FYNNEI. DNA of the CDR3: TGTGCCAGCAGTGTCAGACTAGCGGAAGAGACCCAGTACTTC. Residues: CASSVRLAEETQYF.

The chain recombines TRBV30 with TRBJ1-1, with D perhaps matching TRBD1 (5 bases). Trimming removed 2 bases from V and 7 bases from J, with 14 bases in between. The CDR3 loop spans 13 amino acids. Germline V gene data show CDR1 as GTSNPN and CDR2 as SVGIG (reference sequence). In DNA, the CDR3 is TGTGCCTGGAGTCTCGGGGGATTTGGTGAAGCTTTCTTT. Amino acids: CAWSLGGFGEAFF.

The chain is built from TRBV5-3 and TRBJ1-1; D gene unclear. TRBV5-3 is sorted into the ORF group, with uncertain function. The CDR3 is made up of 15 amino acids. V lost 3 bases to trimming and J lost 1 base, with 13 bases between them. CDR3 protein: CARSSPTWRNTEAFF. The CDR3 nucleotides are TGTGCCAGAAGCTCTCCGACCTGGAGGAACACTGAAGCTTTCTTT.

The V and J genes are TRBV18 and TRBJ1-2, with 7 bases that match TRBD1. The J segment lost 0 bases and the V segment lost 2 bases, leaving 3 bases of the junction unmatched. CDR3 size: 15 residues. From germline, CDR1 is KGHSH and CDR2 LQKENI. CDR3 DNA sequence: TGTGCCAGCTCACCAGGGGGGACAGCTAACTATGGCTACACCTTC. The encoded protein is CASSPGGTANYGYTF.

The genes are TRBV20-1 and TRBJ2-4; D is unresolved. The CDR3 contains 14 residues. Trimming left V 3 bases short and J 0 bases short, with 9 bases between. CDR1 DFQATT and CDR2 SNEGSKA come from the germline V gene (reference sequence). The CDR3 loop reads CSASGRLAKNIQYF. The CDR3 DNA sequence: TGCAGTGCTAGTGGGCGGCTAGCCAAAAACATTCAGTACTTC.

CDR3 loop: CASSLSREGRNQPQHF. DNA of the CDR3: TGTGCCAGCAGCTTATCCCGGGAGGGACGAAATCAGCCCCAGCATTTT. V and J are TRBV7-8 and TRBJ1-5; D might be TRBD1 (5 bases). This CDR3 comprises 16 residues. Trimming took 2 bases from V and 4 from J, leaving 15 bases between them. Germline V gives CDR1 SGHVS, CDR2 FQNEAQ.

The chain has TRBV3-1 (or the pseudogene TRBV3-2) and TRBJ2-2; possible D gene TRBD2, 5 bases. The CDR3 has 15 residues. The V gene's germline CDR1 is LGHDT and CDR2 YNNKEL (reference sequence). V lost 4 bases to trimming and J lost 2 bases, with 11 bases between them. DNA for the CDR3: TGTGCCAGCAGCCTCTCAACTAGAAACACCGGGGAGCTGTTTTTT. Amino acids: CASSLSTRNTGELFF.

J is TRBJ1-1 and V is TRBV5-1, with D possibly TRBD1 on 5 matching bases. Germline CDR1 and CDR2: SGHRS and YFSETQ. The CDR3 runs to 14 residues. The germline V and J ends were trimmed by 1 base and 3 bases, with 10 bases remaining between them. In DNA, the CDR3 is TGCGCCAGCAGCTTGATGACGGGGGACACTGAAGCTTTCTTT. Residues: CASSLMTGDTEAFF.

J is TRBJ1-1 and V is TRBV28, with 8 bases that match TRBD1. The V gene end was trimmed by 2 bases and the J gene end by 1 base; junction bases not matched to a gene: 3. CDR1 is MDHEN and CDR2 is SYDVKM in the germline V gene. CDR3 length: 15 residues. This chain's CDR3 is CASSLPDRANTEAFF. The CDR3 coding sequence is TGTGCCAGCAGTTTACCGGACAGGGCGAACACTGAAGCTTTCTTT.